Below are 7 T cell receptor beta chains sequenced from a single sample in a study of blood T cell repertoires in COVID-19. Sequencing used immunoSEQ multiplex PCR; TCRdb keeps in-frame clones, though not all of them. The data show more than 95,000 clones, 75% to 85% seen once. The source material was peripheral blood. Receptor source: a man in his sixties with acute or convalescent COVID-19.

V usage is TRBV24-1 and J usage is TRBJ2-1, with unresolved D. The CDR3 runs 17 residues. Germline CDR1 and CDR2: KGHDR and SFDVKD. Trimming removed 4 bases from V and 1 base from J, with 16 bases in between. In DNA form, the CDR3 reads TGTGCCACCAGTGACACTGACACCCTATTGTCCTACAATGAGCAGTTCTTC. Protein product: CATSDTDTLLSYNEQFF.

V usage is TRBV5-4 and J usage is TRBJ2-7, with TRBD2 matching over 9 bases. Germline V gene lookup returns CDR1 SGHNT and CDR2 YYREEE (reference sequence). The length of the CDR3 is 15 residues. Trimming at V came to 2 bases and at J to 3 bases, leaving 6 bases not matched to a gene. This CDR3 reads CASSFEVSGGYEQYF. For the CDR3, the DNA is TGTGCCAGCAGCTTTGAGGTTAGCGGGGGCTACGAGCAGTACTTC.

The chain carries TRBV6-5 and TRBJ1-3, with a tentative D call TRBD1 (6 bases). Germline lookup yields CDR1 MNHEY and CDR2 SVGAGI. CDR3 length equals 14 residues. V dropped 5 bases and J dropped 0 bases, with 8 bases sitting between them. The CDR3 region is CASSRTVSGNTIYF. The CDR3 DNA reads TGTGCCAGCAGTAGGACAGTCTCTGGAAACACCATATATTTT.

Only a few counts were recorded for this clone. The missing conserved phenylalanine or tryptophan at the end of this CDR3 makes a read error likely. The DNA is left out, because the CDR3 cannot be placed on it with certainty; the CDR3 is given as TCRdb lists it. V usage is TRBV30 and J usage is TRBJ1-4; the table assigns TRBD1, which was not confirmed against the DNA. The CDR3 has 13 residues if both end residues are counted. The V gene's germline CDR1 is GTSNPN and CDR2 SVGIG (reference sequence). CDR3 sequence: CAWSETVQSPFYL.

CDR3 sequence: CASSFTLGQNQPQHF. CDR3 bases: TGTGCCAGCAGCTTCACCCTCGGACAGAATCAGCCCCAGCATTTT. V gene TRBV5-8 combines with J gene TRBJ1-5; TRBD1 is a possible D gene (6 bases). Between the trimmed V and J ends, which lost 2 bases and 4 bases, there was a span of 13 bases. The CDR3 is made up of 15 amino acids. Looked up from germline, CDR1 is SGHTS and CDR2 is YDEGEE.

The gene calls are TRBV14 and TRBJ1-6; D gene ambiguous. Trimming took off 0 bases at V and 10 bases at J, with 10 bases between the two ends. The germline V gene encodes CDR1 SGHDN and CDR2 FVKESK. The CDR3 extends over 14 amino acids. DNA of the CDR3: TGTGCCAGCAGCCAAGAGTCGGGAGAATCACCCCTCCACTTT. Its translation is CASSQESGESPLHF.

The V gene is TRBV4-2, the J gene TRBJ1-2; the D gene is possibly TRBD1 (6 bases). Germline V gene lookup returns CDR1 LGHNA and CDR2 YNFKEQ. The CDR3 is 17 amino acids. V gave up 1 base and J gave up 4 bases, with 19 bases separating them. The CDR3, as DNA: TGTGCCAGCAGCCAAGCAGAGGGAAACAGGGTGGGCTATGGCTACACCTTC. Encoded protein: CASSQAEGNRVGYGYTF.